This TCR beta chain was identified in a study of blood T cell repertoires in COVID-19. Germline CDR1 is SQVTM and CDR2 is ANQGSEA. The CDR3 has 12 residues. V dropped 4 bases and J dropped 7 bases, with 14 bases sitting between them. In the original processing: From reference gene primer amplification, estimates of nucleated cell counts were derived. Some clones are missing from TCRdb's copy, which holds only in-frame ones; the method was immunoSEQ multiplex PCR. V, J and clone size were drawn from that table, and D and trimming were deduced from the DNA. Found here are approximately 250,000 clones, about 85% of them singletons; the top ten hold 3.6%.

The chain is built from TRBV29-1 and TRBJ2-7, with D possibly being TRBD2 (5 bases). This receptor was taken from a man aged 18 to 29 with active or convalescent COVID-19. The sequenced sample consisted of peripheral blood. The CDR3 reads CSVVRTGEEQYF. The CDR3 nucleotides read TGCAGCGTTGTCAGGACTGGAGAAGAGCAGTACTTC.